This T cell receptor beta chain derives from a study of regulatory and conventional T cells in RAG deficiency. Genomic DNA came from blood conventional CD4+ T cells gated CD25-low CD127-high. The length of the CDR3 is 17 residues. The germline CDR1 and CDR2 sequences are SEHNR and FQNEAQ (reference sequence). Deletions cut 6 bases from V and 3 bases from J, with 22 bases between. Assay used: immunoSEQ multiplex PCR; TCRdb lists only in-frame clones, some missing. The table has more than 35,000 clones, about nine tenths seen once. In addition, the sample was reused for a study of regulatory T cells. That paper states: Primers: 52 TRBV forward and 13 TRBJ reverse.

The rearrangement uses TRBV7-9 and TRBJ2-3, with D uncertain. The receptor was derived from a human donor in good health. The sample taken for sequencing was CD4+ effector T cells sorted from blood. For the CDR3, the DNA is TGTGCCAGCAGGAAAGGAACTCATAGCCCTCAAACAGATACGCAGTATTTT. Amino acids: CASRKGTHSPQTDTQYF. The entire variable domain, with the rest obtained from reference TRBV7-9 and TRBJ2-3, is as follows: DTGVSQNPRHKITKRGQNVTFRCDPISEHNRLYWYRQTLGQGPEFLTYFQNEAQLEKSRLLSDRFSAERPKGSFSTLEIQRTEQGDSAMYLCASRKGTHSPQTDTQYFGPGTRLTVL.